Below, one T cell receptor beta chain is given with its context. Its antigen is as yet unknown. Autoimmune disease history or systemic immunosuppression excluded patients. The data were produced by immunoSEQ multiplex PCR, yet TCRdb's version contains in-frame clones alone and is incomplete. The table has 65,000 or so clones, about nine tenths seen once. V dropped 0 bases and J dropped 4; count of bases not matched to a gene: 9. The CDR3 totals 17 residues. Germline-derived CDR1 and CDR2 are SGHRS and YFSETQ. This sample is part of a study of OX40 agonist ivuxolimab in advanced cancers. Whole-study context: Among those enrolled, mean age was 60 years (range roughly 23 to 79) and 75% to 85% were male. Findings and caveats of the study: Some patients who did not respond also had low normalized T-cell clonal expansion.

J is TRBJ2-5 and V is TRBV5-1, with 10 bases lining up with TRBD1. This clonotype originated in an adult with an advanced solid tumor such as melanoma, head and neck, liver or kidney cancer. The input for sequencing was CD4+ or CD8+ T cells sorted from blood, taken in a trial of the OX40 agonist ivuxolimab. As DNA, the CDR3 is TGCGCCAGCAGCTTGGGTATCTCGGGACAGGGGATAGAGACCCAGTACTTC. It encodes CASSLGISGQGIETQYF.